This T cell receptor (beta chain) was obtained from a study of blood T cell repertoires in COVID-19. In this sample, this clone turned up a few times. Sequencing used immunoSEQ multiplex PCR; TCRdb keeps in-frame clones, though not all of them. The sample records around 190,000 clones, roughly 82% being singletons. The length of the CDR3 is 15 residues. V trimming: 5 bases; J trimming: 5 bases; junction bases outside the gene matches: 4. Germline CDR1 is SEHNR and CDR2 is FQNEAQ (reference sequence). The clonotype originates from a human donor in a cohort sampled during active COVID-19. V usage is TRBV7-9 and J usage is TRBJ2-1; 12 bases fit TRBD2. Material for sequencing was peripheral blood. The CDR3 loop reads CASSPSGRADNEQFF. The CDR3 bases are TGTGCCAGCAGCCCTAGCGGGAGGGCCGACAATGAGCAGTTCTTC.